These T cell receptor beta chains were read from a single sample in a study of vaccination and CD4 T cells after COVID-19. TCRdb re-analysed the PCR reads in MiXCR, keeping a single row per CDR3 protein. The top ten hold just over 3% of the sample, which has 23,000 or so distinct CDR3 sequences, around 30% seen once. These TCRs' antigens remain unknown. Material: CD4+ T cells from blood, cultured in vitro, obtained about 7 months after SARS-CoV-2 vaccination. The receptors shown here come from a human donor who had recovered from COVID-19. Each CDR3 is given with its conserved first and last residue. D genes are given only for firm matches. Where a row states a size, it is once, few, many or the class of an expanded clone; other rows omit it.

d_call | j_call | v_call | clone_size | cdr3_aa | cdr3_nt
. | TRBJ2-7 | TRBV20-1 | . | CSADWRFPYEQYF | TGCAGTGCTGATTGGAGGTTCCCCTACGAGCAGTACTTC
. | TRBJ2-1 | TRBV6-5 | few | CASSYSPWNGQFF | TGTGCCAGCAGTTACTCCCCGTGGAACGGGCAGTTCTTC
. | TRBJ1-5 | TRBV20-1 | medium-sized | CSATDSGNQPQHF | TGCAGTGCTACGGACTCGGGCAATCAGCCCCAGCATTTT
. | TRBJ2-7 | TRBV15 | few | CATSREGGYEQYF | TGTGCCACCAGCAGAGAAGGGGGCTACGAGCAGTACTTC
TRBD2 | TRBJ2-5 | TRBV19 | . | CASSFGLAKETQYF | TGTGCCAGTAGTTTTGGACTAGCTAAAGAGACCCAGTACTTC
. | TRBJ2-6 | TRBV7-6 | . | CASSSSSGANVLTF | TGTGCCAGCAGCTCCTCCTCTGGGGCCAACGTCCTGACTTTC
. | TRBJ2-1 | TRBV7-2 | . | CASSFGGRPYNEQFF | TGTGCCAGCAGCTTCGGAGGGCGACCCTACAATGAGCAGTTCTTC
. | TRBJ2-5 | TRBV20-1 | medium-sized | CSARSETQYF | TGCAGTGCTAGGTCGGAGACCCAGTACTTC
. | TRBJ1-6 | TRBV6-1 | . | CASSGGGRGNYNSPLHF | TGTGCCAGCAGTGGCGGCGGGAGGGGTAACTATAATTCACCCCTCCACTTT
. | TRBJ2-5 | TRBV29-1 | . | CSVLWTYQETQYF | TGCAGCGTTCTCTGGACGTACCAAGAGACCCAGTACTTC
. | TRBJ1-5 | TRBV20-1 | few | CSARTGYQPQHF | TGCAGTGCTAGAACAGGGTATCAGCCCCAGCATTTT
TRBD2 | TRBJ2-1 | TRBV15 | medium-sized | CATSNGGTSGRSPYNEQFF | TGTGCCACCAGCAACGGAGGGACTAGCGGGAGGTCCCCCTACAATGAGCAGTTCTTC
. | TRBJ2-3 | TRBV6-2/TRBV6-3 | . | CASTEVLTDTQYF | TGTGCCAGCACGGAGGTCCTCACAGATACGCAGTATTTT
TRBD1 | TRBJ1-1 | TRBV19 | . | CASSFGTGGTEAFF | TGTGCCAGTAGTTTCGGGACAGGGGGCACTGAAGCTTTCTTT
. | TRBJ2-6 | TRBV20-1 | . | CSARDKGPSGANVLTF | TGCAGTGCTAGAGATAAAGGTCCCTCTGGGGCCAACGTCCTGACTTTC
TRBD2 | TRBJ2-3 | TRBV7-2 | few | CASSRGTSGSPDTQYF | TGTGCCAGCAGCCGCGGGACTAGCGGGAGCCCAGATACGCAGTATTTT
. | TRBJ1-1 | TRBV20-1 | few | CSAPRGSVGTEAFF | TGCAGTGCCCCGAGGGGCAGCGTGGGTACTGAAGCTTTCTTT
. | TRBJ1-5 | TRBV27 | . | CASSLFGGTYQPQHF | TGTGCCAGCAGTTTATTTGGCGGAACCTATCAGCCCCAGCATTTT
TRBD2 | TRBJ2-1 | TRBV5-6 | . | CTSSTGTVVSGRAYNEQFF | TGTACCAGCAGCACAGGGACAGTAGTGAGCGGGAGGGCCTACAATGAGCAGTTCTTC
. | TRBJ1-5 | TRBV20-1 | few | CSARDPKDSNQPQHF | TGCAGTGCTAGAGATCCAAAAGATAGCAATCAGCCCCAGCATTTT
TRBD2 | TRBJ2-3 | TRBV7-3 | medium-sized | CASSLVTSGLQYF | TGTGCCAGCAGCTTAGTGACTAGCGGGTTGCAGTATTTT
. | TRBJ2-7 | TRBV4-1 | few | CASSQDLAMSSYEQYF | TGCGCCAGCAGCCAAGATCTTGCTATGAGCTCCTACGAGCAGTACTTC
. | TRBJ2-5 | TRBV14 | . | CASSPPGGLWYQETQYF | TGTGCCAGCAGCCCCCCTGGGGGACTCTGGTACCAAGAGACCCAGTACTTC
. | TRBJ1-2 | TRBV7-8 | few | CASSLDGGDYGYTF | TGTGCCAGCAGCTTAGACGGAGGTGACTATGGCTACACCTTC
TRBD2 | TRBJ2-3 | TRBV20-1 | . | CSASSGGGNSDTQYF | TGCAGTGCTAGTTCGGGGGGAGGCAATTCAGATACGCAGTATTTT
. | TRBJ2-5 | TRBV7-8 | . | CASSLERGIEETQYF | TGTGCCAGCAGCTTAGAACGCGGCATAGAAGAGACCCAGTACTTC
TRBD1 | TRBJ1-1 | TRBV7-2 | . | CASSSSPMTGYRDTEAFF | TGTGCCAGCAGCTCTAGCCCCATGACAGGGTATAGGGACACTGAAGCTTTCTTT
. | TRBJ1-5 | TRBV28 | . | CASSFNGNQPQHF | TGTGCCAGCAGTTTTAACGGCAATCAGCCCCAGCATTTT
. | TRBJ2-1 | TRBV24-1 | few | CATSDSDYNEQFF | TGTGCCACCAGTGATTCCGACTACAATGAGCAGTTCTTC
. | TRBJ2-5 | TRBV7-8 | few | CASSLGRGRETQYF | TGTGCCAGCAGCTTGGGACGGGGTCGGGAGACCCAGTACTTC
TRBD1 | TRBJ2-4 | TRBV20-1 | medium-sized | CSARHTGGKNIQYF | TGCAGTGCTAGACACACAGGGGGGAAGAACATTCAGTACTTC
. | TRBJ1-5 | TRBV15 | many | CATSEFSNQPQHF | TGTGCCACCAGCGAGTTTAGCAATCAGCCCCAGCATTTT
. | TRBJ2-3 | TRBV7-9 | once | CASNLEGSLSTDTQYF | TGTGCCAGCAACTTAGAGGGCTCTCTAAGCACAGATACGCAGTATTTT
. | TRBJ2-5 | TRBV6-1 | . | CASERDLRGETQYF | TGTGCCAGCGAACGGGACTTGAGAGGAGAGACCCAGTACTTC
TRBD1 | TRBJ2-7 | TRBV27 | . | CASSATGAPSYEQYF | TGTGCCAGCAGTGCGACAGGGGCCCCCTCCTACGAGCAGTACTTC
. | TRBJ1-2 | TRBV28 | . | CASSVPRLGDYGYTF | TGTGCCAGCAGTGTACCCCGTTTAGGCGACTATGGCTACACCTTC
. | TRBJ2-2 | TRBV20-1 | . | CSARATEELFF | TGCAGTGCTAGAGCCACAGAGGAGCTGTTTTTT
TRBD2 | TRBJ2-1 | TRBV20-1 | few | CSAGPTGRDYNEQFF | TGCAGTGCTGGACCTACCGGGAGGGACTACAATGAGCAGTTCTTC
. | TRBJ1-1 | TRBV20-1 | medium-sized | CSAKTGPLEAFF | TGCAGTGCAAAGACCGGCCCCCTGGAAGCTTTCTTT
. | TRBJ1-2 | TRBV6-1 | . | CASSLESSNYGYTF | TGTGCCAGCAGCCTAGAATCGTCTAACTATGGCTACACCTTC
. | TRBJ2-2 | TRBV7-9 | few | CASSKGGASTF | TGTGCCAGCAGCAAAGGAGGGGCTTCGACCTTT
TRBD1 | TRBJ1-2 | TRBV6-2/TRBV6-3 | . | CASRAGTEKRYGYTF | TGTGCCAGCAGGGCCGGGACAGAAAAACGCTATGGCTACACCTTC
. | TRBJ2-7 | TRBV11-2 | . | CASSLGSTRDEQYF | TGTGCCAGCAGCTTAGGGAGTACCCGGGACGAGCAGTACTTC
TRBD1 | TRBJ2-5 | TRBV5-4 | . | CASSSGTGDQETQYF | TGTGCCAGCAGCTCCGGGACAGGGGACCAAGAGACCCAGTACTTC
. | TRBJ2-6 | TRBV19 | . | CASIRAGANVLTF | TGTGCCAGTATCAGGGCTGGGGCCAACGTCCTGACTTTC
TRBD2 | TRBJ2-5 | TRBV6-2/TRBV6-3 | . | CASSSWTSGSQETQYF | TGTGCCAGCAGTTCCTGGACTAGCGGGAGCCAAGAGACCCAGTACTTC
TRBD1 | TRBJ2-1 | TRBV7-9 | . | CAGGGQGAGEQFF | TGTGCCGGGGGAGGACAGGGGGCGGGTGAGCAGTTCTTC
TRBD2 | TRBJ2-7 | TRBV5-4 | few | CASRRDGGSSYEQYF | TGTGCCAGCCGCCGTGACGGGGGGAGCTCCTACGAGCAGTACTTC
TRBD1 | TRBJ1-2 | TRBV20-1 | medium-sized | CSADRQGDGYTF | TGCAGTGCTGATAGACAGGGTGATGGCTACACCTTC
TRBD2 | TRBJ2-1 | TRBV28 | . | CASSPIISAGGWVGEQFF | TGTGCCAGCAGTCCCATAATTTCAGCGGGAGGTTGGGTTGGTGAGCAGTTCTTC
. | TRBJ1-1 | TRBV7-3 | . | CASSHDGLVTFF | TGTGCCAGCAGTCACGATGGGTTGGTAACTTTCTTT
TRBD2 | TRBJ2-7 | TRBV28 | . | CASSTAGTSAYEQYF | TGTGCCAGCTCTACCGCCGGGACTAGCGCTTACGAGCAGTACTTC
TRBD1 | TRBJ2-1 | TRBV20-1 | . | CSVTGTGVYNEQFF | TGCAGTGTTACCGGGACAGGGGTTTACAATGAGCAGTTCTTC
. | TRBJ2-3 | TRBV28 | . | CASSLFYRDPTYTQYF | TGTGCCAGCAGTTTATTCTACAGGGACCCCACATATACGCAGTATTTT
. | TRBJ1-1 | TRBV6-1 | few | CASSSQTLNTEAFF | TGTGCCAGCAGCTCCCAGACACTGAACACTGAAGCTTTCTTT
. | TRBJ2-1 | TRBV20-1 | . | CSARVPGSSYNEQFF | TGCAGTGCTAGAGTTCCAGGGAGCTCCTACAATGAGCAGTTCTTC
. | TRBJ2-7 | TRBV2 | . | CASSVGPGSEQYF | TGTGCCAGCAGTGTAGGCCCAGGGTCCGAGCAGTACTTC
. | TRBJ2-5 | TRBV20-1 | . | CSADLAQETQCF | TGCAGTGCCGACCTAGCACAAGAGACCCAGTGCTTC
. | TRBJ2-7 | TRBV20-1 | . | CSARAGESSYEQYF | TGCAGTGCTAGGGCGGGTGAGAGCTCCTACGAGCAGTACTTC
. | TRBJ2-2 | TRBV20-1 | . | CSASGEGVTGELFF | TGCAGTGCTTCAGGGGAGGGCGTCACCGGGGAGCTGTTTTTT